The rows below give T cell receptor beta chains drawn from one sample of a study of blood T cell repertoires in COVID-19. Method: immunoSEQ multiplex PCR; TCRdb's copy keeps in-frame clones and lacks some. The repertoire holds over 40,000 clones, with about 86% as singletons. The sample taken for sequencing was peripheral blood. Receptor source: a woman of 80 years or more with acute or convalescent COVID-19. Both conserved end residues are part of each CDR3. D genes are given only for firm matches. A row's size may be missing; if present it is once, few, many or a size class.

CASNANDRGTYEQYF	TGTGCCAGCAACGCAAATGACAGGGGGACCTACGAGCAGTACTTC	TRBD1	TRBV7-2	TRBJ2-7	.
CASSLEREKLFF	TGTGCCAGCAGTTTAGAGAGGGAAAAACTGTTTTTT	.	TRBV27	TRBJ1-4	once
CASTAWGQGFPSGANVLTF	TGTGCCAGCACAGCCTGGGGACAGGGTTTCCCCTCTGGGGCCAACGTCCTGACTTTC	TRBD1	TRBV27	TRBJ2-6	.
CASSEGGIIGYTF	TGCGCCAGCAGTGAGGGGGGGATAATTGGCTACACCTTC	.	TRBV10-2	TRBJ1-2	.
CASSLRQGRNTIYF	TGTGCCAGCAGCCTTCGACAGGGTCGAAACACCATATATTTT	TRBD1	TRBV5-6	TRBJ1-3	.
CASASPGQGKYGYTF	TGTGCCAGCGCAAGCCCCGGACAGGGGAAATATGGCTACACCTTC	TRBD1	TRBV27	TRBJ1-2	.
CAWRTEVNYGYTF	TGTGCCTGGAGGACAGAAGTTAACTATGGCTACACCTTC	.	TRBV30	TRBJ1-2	once
CASSPRTGRIVTF	TGTGCCAGTAGTCCACGGACAGGGCGCATAGTCACCTTC	TRBD1	TRBV19	TRBJ1-2	few
CASSQNRYYEQYF	TGTGCCAGCAGCCAAAACAGATACTACGAGCAGTACTTC	.	TRBV16	TRBJ2-7	.
CASSPVGNQPQHF	TGTGCCAGCAGCCCAGTGGGCAATCAGCCCCAGCATTTT	.	TRBV6-5	TRBJ1-5	.
CASSLAGTGGSNYGYTF	TGTGCCAGCAGCCTGGCCGGGACAGGGGGGTCCAACTATGGCTACACCTTC	TRBD1	TRBV3-1/TRBV3-2	TRBJ1-2	once
CAWRTSEQFF	TGTGCCTGGCGGACTTCTGAGCAGTTCTTC	.	TRBV30	TRBJ2-1	.
CASSLGQGVYNEQFF	TGTGCCAGCAGCCTAGGACAGGGGGTTTACAATGAGCAGTTCTTC	TRBD1	TRBV3-1/TRBV3-2	TRBJ2-1	once
CASSSLHPGQGYEQYF	TGTGCCAGCAGTTCTCTTCACCCGGGACAGGGCTACGAGCAGTACTTC	TRBD1	TRBV7-9	TRBJ2-7	.
CASSIVGNYGYTF	TGTGCCAGTAGTATAGTGGGCAACTATGGCTACACCTTC	.	TRBV19	TRBJ1-2	.
CASSEWWGGRETQYF	TGTGCCAGCAGTGAATGGTGGGGGGGCCGAGAGACCCAGTACTTC	.	TRBV2	TRBJ2-5	.
CASSIHQGGNTGELFF	TGTGCCAGTAGTATTCACCAAGGAGGAAACACCGGGGAGCTGTTTTTT	.	TRBV19	TRBJ2-2	.
CASSVDTGSYNEQFF	TGTGCCAGCAGCGTAGATACAGGTTCCTACAATGAGCAGTTCTTC	.	TRBV9	TRBJ2-1	.
CASSLGVSTEAFF	TGTGCCAGCAGCTTAGGTGTGAGCACTGAAGCTTTCTTT	.	TRBV11-2	TRBJ1-1	.
CASSVGQGANSPLHF	TGTGCCAGCAGCGTCGGACAGGGTGCCAATTCACCCCTCCACTTT	TRBD1	TRBV7-9	TRBJ1-6	.
CASSLSQGVLITF	TGTGCCAGCAGCTTGTCACAGGGGGTATTAATCACCTTC	TRBD1	TRBV5-5	TRBJ1-2	.
CASSISGGNSPLHF	TGTGCCAGTAGTATCTCAGGGGGGAATTCACCCCTCCACTTT	TRBD1	TRBV19	TRBJ1-6	.
CASSETGGGNTIYF	TGTGCCAGCAGTGAAACAGGAGGGGGAAACACCATATATTTT	.	TRBV25-1	TRBJ1-3	.
CASSQVAANTEAFF	TGCGCCAGCAGCCAAGTGGCGGCGAACACTGAAGCTTTCTTT	.	TRBV4-1	TRBJ1-1	.
CASSLNFYNSPLHF	TGTGCCAGCAGCCTAAATTTCTATAATTCACCCCTCCACTTT	.	TRBV11-2	TRBJ1-6	once
CASSLNSGGNIQYF	TGTGCCAGCAGCCTTAACTCGGGAGGAAACATTCAGTACTTC	TRBD2	TRBV14	TRBJ2-4	few
CASSPRTSGGYQETQYF	TGTGCCAGCAGCCCCCGGACTAGCGGGGGGTACCAAGAGACCCAGTACTTC	TRBD2	TRBV7-2	TRBJ2-5	once
CASSPGQGAHGYTF	TGTGCCAGCTCACCCGGACAGGGGGCTCATGGCTACACCTTC	TRBD1	TRBV18	TRBJ1-2	.
CASSPPGAGTEAFF	TGTGCCAGCTCACCACCGGGGGCAGGTACTGAAGCTTTCTTT	.	TRBV18	TRBJ1-1	.
CASSLELAGTGDGYTF	TGTGCCAGCAGCTTAGAGCTTGCCGGGACAGGGGACGGCTACACCTTC	TRBD1	TRBV7-8	TRBJ1-2	few
CASSTLAGGPSEQYF	TGTGCCAGCAGCACCTTAGCGGGGGGGCCGAGCGAGCAGTACTTC	TRBD2	TRBV7-2	TRBJ2-7	once
CASSIDGTGAGELFF	TGTGCCAGTAGTATAGATGGAACAGGGGCCGGGGAGCTGTTTTTT	TRBD1	TRBV19	TRBJ2-2	few
CASSPSRGYRLNYGYTF	TGTGCCAGCTCCCCCTCACGGGGGTACAGATTAAACTATGGCTACACCTTC	.	TRBV18	TRBJ1-2	.
CASSRTSGMTALQPQHF	TGTGCCAGCAGCAGGACCTCTGGGATGACAGCGTTGCAGCCCCAGCATTTT	.	TRBV5-6	TRBJ1-5	.
CASSMAGKNNSPLHF	TGTGCCAGTAGTATGGCAGGGAAGAATAATTCACCCCTCCACTTT	.	TRBV19	TRBJ1-6	.
CASSHDRGEQPQHF	TGTGCCAGCAGCCACGACAGGGGGGAACAGCCCCAGCATTTT	TRBD1	TRBV7-2	TRBJ1-5	.
CASSRAGTGANYGYTF	TGTGCCAGCAGCCGAGCCGGGACAGGAGCTAACTATGGCTACACCTTC	TRBD1	TRBV3-1/TRBV3-2	TRBJ1-2	few
CASSLGTFRGETQYF	TGTGCCAGCAGCTTAGGGACCTTCCGGGGAGAGACCCAGTACTTC	.	TRBV7-2	TRBJ2-5	.
CASSPPVGQGSEAFF	TGTGCCAGCTCACCACCGGTGGGACAGGGGTCTGAAGCTTTCTTT	TRBD1	TRBV18	TRBJ1-1	.
CAWSLSETYNEQFF	TGTGCCTGGAGTCTCAGCGAAACCTACAATGAGCAGTTCTTC	.	TRBV30	TRBJ2-1	.
CASSILGQGSSRGYTF	TGTGCCAGTAGTATATTAGGACAGGGATCATCGAGAGGCTACACCTTC	TRBD1	TRBV19	TRBJ1-2	.
CASSGGLAGARTQYF	TGTGCCAGCAGTGGCGGACTAGCGGGCGCCCGTACGCAGTATTTT	TRBD2	TRBV27	TRBJ2-3	.
CATYRGRWDGYTF	TGTGCCACCTACAGGGGGCGCTGGGATGGCTACACCTTC	TRBD1	TRBV5-4	TRBJ1-2	.
CASSQLDRGNQPQHF	TGCGCCAGCAGCCAATTGGACAGGGGCAATCAGCCCCAGCATTTT	TRBD1	TRBV4-1	TRBJ1-5	.
CSVGQPEAFF	TGCAGCGTGGGACAGCCTGAAGCTTTCTTT	TRBD1	TRBV29-1	TRBJ1-1	.
CASSSRVANSPLHF	TGTGCCAGCAGTTCCAGGGTCGCTAATTCACCCCTCCACTTT	.	TRBV6-5	TRBJ1-6	.
CASSLGGTGVSPLHF	TGTGCCAGCAGCCTTGGGGGGACAGGGGTTTCACCCCTCCACTTT	TRBD1	TRBV3-1/TRBV3-2	TRBJ1-6	few